This T cell receptor beta chain was obtained from a study of cytomegalovirus exposure and HLA in healthy donors. The PCR employed 60 Vbeta primers together with 13 Jbeta primers. The table came from immunoSEQ multiplex PCR; TCRdb's copy has only in-frame clones and leaves some out. The sample contains about 180,000 clones, around 78% of which appear only once. Germline V lookup: CDR1 SQVTM, CDR2 ANQGSEA. The V gene lost 4 bases and the J gene lost 4 bases, with 8 bases spanning the gap. CDR3 length: 13 amino acids. The table lists this clone with a few counts. This clonotype was obtained from a man aged 18 to 35 in good health and CMV-seronegative. The chain combines TRBV29-1 with TRBJ2-6; D remains unclear. Material for sequencing was PBMCs. CDR3 nucleotide sequence: TGCAGCGTTGGGTTGGGCGGGGCCAACGTCCTGACTTTC. Translation: CSVGLGGANVLTF.